A single sample is the source of the 10 T cell receptor beta chains below, sequenced in a study of T cells in Graves' hyperthyroidism and ophthalmopathy. RNA transcripts were the template for amplifying TCR beta CDR3 regions. An initial round of RT-PCR targeting the TCR CDR3 relied on the HTBI primer set. TCRdb called the multiplex PCR reads again in MiXCR, with one record for every CDR3 protein. The data hold around 540,000 distinct CDR3 sequences, with approximately 44% observed a single time. The specimen sequenced was peripheral blood or thyroid tissue (not recorded which). These receptors all come from a young woman with Graves' hyperthyroidism.

This chain uses TRBV19 with TRBJ2-2; D possibly corresponds to TRBD2 (6 bases). Germline lookup yields CDR1 LNHDA and CDR2 SQIVND (reference sequence). The length of the CDR3 is 13 residues. Trimming shortened V by 6 bases and J by 6 bases, and 11 bases separated the two germline ends. The CDR3 spells CASRGTWAGELFF. The CDR3 bases are TGTGCCAGTAGAGGGACTTGGGCCGGGGAGCTGTTTTTT.

V and J are TRBV11-2 and TRBJ2-1, with 7 bases identical to TRBD1. Judging by the DNA end, TRBJ2-7 fits better; the J call may be wrong. CDR1 is SGHAT and CDR2 is FQNNGV in the germline V gene. The CDR3 consists of 15 residues. DNA for the CDR3: TGTGCCGGAGGACAGGACGTTTCCAAACACTACGAGCAGTACTTC. It translates to CAGGQDVSKHYEQYF.

There are a few counts of this clonotype. The rearrangement joins TRBV29-1 to TRBJ2-3; D is possibly TRBD1 or TRBD2 (5 bases each). V was cut by 3 bases and J by 0 bases, with 7 bases left in between. CDR3 length: 13 residues. The germline V gene encodes CDR1 SQVTM and CDR2 ANQGSEA. As DNA, the CDR3 is TGCAGCGTTGAGGGACCTAGCACAGATACGCAGTATTTT. Translation: CSVEGPSTDTQYF.

This clonotype showed up just a few times. This chain connects TRBV2 to TRBJ2-5; D is perhaps TRBD2 (7 bases). This CDR3 is built from 12 residues. Germline V gene data show CDR1 as SNHLY and CDR2 as FYNNEI. Trimming removed 11 bases from V and 2 bases from J, with 12 bases in between. CDR3 sequence reads: CAGGASQETQYF. CDR3 coding DNA: TGTGCCGGGGGGGCCTCACAAGAGACCCAGTACTTC.

The rearrangement uses TRBV5-1 and TRBJ1-3; weak D call: TRBD1 (5 bases). Germline assignment: CDR1 SGHRS and CDR2 YFSETQ. The CDR3 is 17 amino acids. The V and J ends lost 4 bases and 0 bases respectively, with 17 bases between them. This CDR3 is CASSHALEGLSGNTIYF. In DNA, the CDR3 is TGCGCCAGCAGCCACGCTCTTGAGGGGCTCTCTGGAAACACCATATATTTT.

CDR3 residues: CASSIGQGTTYGYTF. The CDR3 region has the DNA TGTGCCAGTAGTATTGGACAGGGGACTACCTATGGCTACACCTTC. The rearrangement joins TRBV19 to TRBJ1-2; the match to TRBD1 covers 9 bases. Germline V gene sequence: CDR1 LNHDA, CDR2 SQIVND (reference sequence). The trim removed 3 bases at V and 4 bases at J, leaving 6 bases unmatched. This CDR3 has 15 amino acids.

The chain links TRBV12-3 or TRBV12-4 to TRBJ1-1; 8 bases fit TRBD1. The CDR3 length is 13 residues. V trimming: 4 bases; J trimming: 6 bases; junction bases outside the gene matches: 4. In DNA form, the CDR3 reads TGTGCCAGCAGTTCCCAGGGGGCGGCTGAAGCTTTCTTT. Its protein product is CASSSQGAAEAFF.

In its sample, this clonotype was seen a few times. V and J are TRBV7-6 and TRBJ2-5; 12 bases map to TRBD2. The CDR3 extends over 17 amino acids. CDR1 SGHVS and CDR2 FNYEAQ come from the germline V gene. The junction had 12 bases not matched to a gene; V was cut back by 5 bases and J by 5 bases. The CDR3 here is CASSPAASGRAGETQYF. In DNA form, the CDR3 reads TGTGCCAGCAGCCCCGCGGCTAGCGGGAGGGCTGGGGAGACCCAGTACTTC.

This clonotype was counted between two and nine times. V and J are TRBV14 and TRBJ1-1; TRBD1 might be the D (6 bases). From germline, CDR1 is SGHDN and CDR2 FVKESK. Trimming removed 1 base from V and 4 bases from J, with 10 bases in between. CDR3 length equals 14 residues. CDR3 loop: CASSQAGGGTEAFF. The CDR3 DNA reads as TGTGCCAGCAGCCAAGCCGGGGGCGGCACTGAAGCTTTCTTT.

A remark on this clonotype: A much more abundant neighbour one base away suggests this may be a read error. The chain couples TRBV7-2 to TRBJ1-6; 9 bases match TRBD1. V trimming: 5 bases; J trimming: 9 bases; junction bases outside the gene matches: 5. Germline CDR1 SGHTA, CDR2 FQGNSA. The CDR3 has 14 residues. This CDR3 reads CASSIGQGTSPLHF. Written as DNA, the CDR3 is TGTGCCAGCAGCATCGGACAGGGGACTTCACCCCTCCACTTT.